This TCR beta chain was observed in a study of beta chain features in type 1 diabetes. Study-level points and caveats: All four CD4+ subsets of Type 1 diabetes patients contained TCRB CDR3s that were moderately but significantly shorter. Researchers reported that naive, central memory and Treg TCRB repertoires appeared more similar in patients than in healthy donors.

Based on CD45RO/CCR7/CD25/CD127/CD95/CD27, CD4+ regulatory, stem cell-like memory, naive and central memory cells were sorted. The isolated RNA, all of it, was reverse transcribed, so expressed TCRB transcripts were what got sequenced. The method was immunoSEQ multiplex PCR; TCRdb's version includes in-frame clones alone and lacks a portion of them. The sample shows almost 350,000 clones, over 7% of them seen only once. In this sample, this clone turned up many times. Antigen specificity is unknown. The same CDR3 also results from other DNA sequences found in this sample. The V gene lost 1 base and the J gene lost 8 bases, with 11 bases spanning the gap. This CDR3 spans 13 amino acids. Germline values: CDR1 LGHNA, CDR2 YSLEER.

Sequencing was carried out using central memory CD4+ T cells from blood. The receptor was derived from a man in his thirties or forties with type 1 diabetes. The rearrangement links TRBV4-3 to TRBJ1-2; tentative D call: TRBD1 (5 bases). This chain's CDR3 is CASSQGPGSGYTF. CDR3 DNA: TGCGCCAGCAGCCAAGGGCCAGGGAGCGGCTACACCTTC.